This is a list of T cell receptor beta chains from one sample in a study of siplizumab effects on memory and regulatory T cells. The data were produced by immunoSEQ multiplex PCR, yet TCRdb's version contains in-frame clones alone and is incomplete. The data contain 87,000 or so clones, 94% of them singletons. The sequencing input was non-Treg CD4+ T cells sorted from blood. These receptors were obtained from a human donor in good health. Each CDR3 is given with its conserved first and last residue. A D gene is named only where the DNA matches it firmly. Clone size, where shown, is once, few, many, or a class for clones that have expanded.

once,TRBV11-2,TRBJ2-4,TRBD1,TGTGCCAGCAGCTCCGTGAGGGGACAGGGGACTCAGTACTTC,CASSSVRGQGTQYF
.,TRBV27,TRBJ1-2,TRBD1,TGTGCCAGCAGTTTGTCCGGGACAGGCTATGGCTACACCTTC,CASSLSGTGYGYTF
.,TRBV11-2,TRBJ2-7,.,TGTGCCAGCAGCTTATCTCAGGCTCTATCCGGCGAGCAGTACTTC,CASSLSQALSGEQYF
once,TRBV7-2,TRBJ1-2,.,TGTGCCAGCAGCTTAGCGGAGGGGATAAGCTATGGCTACACCTTC,CASSLAEGISYGYTF
few,TRBV6-6,TRBJ1-6,.,TGTGCCAGCAGCCGGCATCCGGAAGGTTCACCCCTCCACTTT,CASSRHPEGSPLHF
.,TRBV2,TRBJ1-2,.,TGTGCCAGCAGAACATCCAGTGAAGTCTATCTAGGGAGACCGAGGAACTATGGCTACACCTTC,CASRTSSEVYLGRPRNYGYTF
.,TRBV5-1,TRBJ1-5,.,TGCGCCAGCAGCTTGTCTGTCGGCAATCAGCCCCAGCATTTT,CASSLSVGNQPQHF
.,TRBV6-4,TRBJ1-1,.,TGTGCCAGCAGTGACCGTGCATGGGGGACTGAAGCTTTCTTT,CASSDRAWGTEAFF
once,TRBV6-1,TRBJ1-1,.,TGTGCCAGCAGTGAGAGCCCCGGGTGGAACACTGAAGCTTTCTTT,CASSESPGWNTEAFF
few,TRBV18,TRBJ1-2,.,TGTGCCAGCTCACCAGGAGAACAGGCTGTTCGCTACACCTTC,CASSPGEQAVRYTF
.,TRBV5-4,TRBJ1-1,.,TGTGCCAGCAGCTTTCCTATGGCTGAAGCTTTCTTT,CASSFPMAEAFF
.,TRBV30,TRBJ2-5,TRBD2,TGTGCCTGGAGTGCGGGGGGAGAGACCCAGTACTTC,CAWSAGGETQYF
.,TRBV19,TRBJ1-2,.,TGTGCCAGTAGCCTCACTACTCGTACGACAGGTTGGACCTATGGCTACACCTTC,CASSLTTRTTGWTYGYTF
.,TRBV11-2,TRBJ2-3,.,TGTGCCAGCAGCTCCTCGGGGGATACGCAGTATTTT,CASSSSGDTQYF
.,TRBV7-9,TRBJ1-1,.,TGTGCCAGCAGCCCGGGTGTTGGAACCCCTGAAGCTTTCTTT,CASSPGVGTPEAFF
.,TRBV6-1,TRBJ2-7,.,TGTGCCAGCAGTCCATCTTCAACCCGGGGGCGCGAGCAGTACTTC,CASSPSSTRGREQYF
.,TRBV25-1,TRBJ2-2,.,TGTGCCACCCAGAACCAGGGGAACACCGGGGAGCTGTTTTTT,CATQNQGNTGELFF
.,TRBV4-1,TRBJ2-3,.,TGCGCCAGCAGCAGACCTCAGGGAATCCGGGATACGCAGTATTTT,CASSRPQGIRDTQYF
.,TRBV23-1,TRBJ2-7,.,TGCGCCAGCAGTCACCCGGGAGATATCCACGAGCAGTACTTC,CASSHPGDIHEQYF
.,TRBV7-8,TRBJ2-3,TRBD2,TGTGCCAGCAGCCCGGACCAAGCGGGGGGCGCAAACACAGATACGCAGTATTTT,CASSPDQAGGANTDTQYF
.,TRBV18,TRBJ1-1,.,TGTGCCAGCTCACCCCCAATGGGTCCTGAAGCTTTCTTT,CASSPPMGPEAFF
.,TRBV25-1,TRBJ2-7,.,TGTGCCAGCAGTGAAGGGGCCCGCGTGGAGCAGTACTTC,CASSEGARVEQYF
.,TRBV7-9,TRBJ2-5,.,TGTGCCAGCAGCTTAACCCGACGGTACCAAGAGACCCAGTACTTC,CASSLTRRYQETQYF
.,TRBV27,TRBJ2-2,.,TGTGCCAGCAGTGCCGTATCTGACTACCGTGGGAACACCGGGGAGCTGTTTTTT,CASSAVSDYRGNTGELFF
.,TRBV2,TRBJ2-3,.,TGTGCCAGCAGTGTTGGGGATACGCAGTATTTT,CASSVGDTQYF